These 26 T cell receptor beta chains came from one sample sequenced in a study of blood T cells in healthy people across ages. Next came a second PCR, run for roughly 6 to 11 cycles, which used a sample-barcoded 5' primer along with a J-beta primer mix. TCRdb ran MiXCR on the 5' RACE reads and lists one entry per CDR3 protein. Among 590,000 or so distinct CDR3 sequences listed, 25% to 35% were seen once. Material for sequencing was blood. Receptor source: an elderly woman in good health.

The table lists this clonotype with a count of one. The chain combines TRBV5-1 with TRBJ2-7; 11 bases map to TRBD2. With 3 bases clipped from V and 3 bases from J, the junction kept 5 bases outside the gene matches. CDR3 length equals 15 residues. The germline V gene encodes CDR1 SGHRS and CDR2 YFSETQ. The CDR3 sequence is CASSSPSGRSYEQYF. The CDR3 DNA reads as TGCGCCAGCAGCTCCCCTAGCGGGAGGAGCTACGAGCAGTACTTC.

This CDR3 reads CASSVHLRGFRTEAFF. As DNA, the CDR3 is TGTGCCAGCAGCGTCCATCTGAGGGGATTTCGCACTGAAGCTTTCTTT. V and J are TRBV7-9 and TRBJ1-1; possible D gene TRBD1, 5 bases. V shed 5 bases and J shed 4 bases, with 20 bases lying between them. This CDR3 has 16 amino acids. Germline CDR1 SEHNR, CDR2 FQNEAQ (reference sequence).

This clonotype has ten or more counts. The chain links TRBV6-2 or TRBV6-3 to TRBJ2-4, with 9 bases lining up with TRBD1. Per the germline V gene, CDR1 is MNHEY and CDR2 is SVGEGT. The V and J ends lost 5 bases and 4 bases, in that order; junction bases with no gene match: 3. The CDR3 loop spans 14 amino acids. The CDR3 protein is CASSRDRAKNIQYF. The DNA for the CDR3 is TGTGCCAGCAGTCGGGACAGGGCGAAAAACATTCAGTACTTC.

In this sample, this clonotype turned up many times. The CDR3 region is CAATDTQYF. Written as DNA, the CDR3 is TGTGCCGCCACAGATACGCAGTATTTT. The chain recombines TRBV7-9 with TRBJ2-3; no firm D call. The V and J ends lost 11 bases and 2 bases respectively, with 2 bases between them. The V gene's germline CDR1 is SEHNR and CDR2 FQNEAQ (reference sequence). CDR3 length: 9 residues.

A note on this clonotype: This may stem from a read error, because a much larger clone lies one nucleotide away. The chain links TRBV5-1 to TRBJ2-5; 12 bases line up with TRBD1. CDR1 and CDR2 (germline): SGHRS, YFSETQ. The CDR3 contains 16 residues. V lost 0 bases, J lost 11 bases, and 11 bases stayed unmatched. CDR3 amino acids: CASSLEGTGGWDEQYF. The DNA of the CDR3 is TGCGCCAGCAGCTTGGAGGGGACAGGGGGCTGGGATGAGCAGTACTTC. Drawing the rest from reference TRBV5-1 and TRBJ2-5, the complete variable domain is KAGVTQTPRYLIKTRGQQVTLSCSPISGHRSVSWYQQTPGQGLQFLFEYFSETQRNKGNFPGRFSGRQFSNSRSEMNVSTLELGDSALYLCASSLEGTGGWDEQYFGPGTRLLVL.

A note on this clonotype: Relative to the germline gene, one junction end is altered; a read error may explain this. The rearrangement links TRBV12-3 or TRBV12-4 to TRBJ2-3; D may be TRBD2 (5 bases). The CDR3 totals 14 residues. The CDR3 protein is CASSYGSSTDAQYF. The CDR3 DNA follows: TGTGCCAGCAGTTATGGCTCTAGCACAGATGCGCAGTATTTT.

This clonotype has a count of ten or more. The V gene is TRBV11-2, the J gene TRBJ2-1; TRBD1 matches at 10 bases. With V trimmed by 4 bases and J by 10 bases, 10 bases remained unmatched. The CDR3 sequence is 15 residues long. Per the germline V gene, CDR1 is SGHAT and CDR2 is FQNNGV. The CDR3: CASSYPGQGKGEQFF. CDR3 nucleotides: TGTGCCAGCAGCTACCCGGGACAGGGGAAAGGGGAGCAGTTCTTC. Full variable domain (missing parts from reference TRBV11-2 and TRBJ2-1): EAGVAQSPRYKIIEKRQSVAFWCNPISGHATLYWYQQILGQGPKLLIQFQNNGVVDDSQLPKDRFSAERLKGVDSTLKIQPAKLEDSAVYLCASSYPGQGKGEQFFGPGTRLTVL.

This chain uses TRBV5-1 with TRBJ1-2; D might be TRBD1 (5 bases). Per germline, CDR1 SGHRS and CDR2 YFSETQ. The V gene lost 3 bases and the J gene lost 4 bases, with 10 bases spanning the gap. The CDR3 loop spans 13 amino acids. The CDR3 region has the DNA TGCGCCAGCAGCTCGGGACTGTTCTATGGCTACACCTTC. Its translation: CASSSGLFYGYTF.

This clonotype was seen only a few times. The chain links TRBV7-2 to TRBJ2-2; TRBD2 aligns across 9 bases. Germline loops: CDR1 SGHTA, CDR2 FQGNSA. The length of the CDR3 is 17 residues. Losses at the gene ends were 1 base for V and 4 bases for J; bases not matched to a gene: 7. The DNA for the CDR3 is TGTGCCAGCAGCTTAGATGGGGGACTAGCAATCACCGGGGAGCTGTTTTTT. Its translation is CASSLDGGLAITGELFF.

This clonotype appeared many times. Since a much larger clone is just one base distant, this may be a read error. The CDR3 sequence is CASRYGRGEYGYTF. CDR3 nucleotides: TGTGCCAGCAGGTACGGCAGGGGGGAGTATGGCTACACCTTC. The rearrangement links TRBV6-5 to TRBJ1-2; 7 bases match TRBD1. J lost 5 bases, V lost 6 bases, and 9 bases had no gene match. Per the germline V gene, CDR1 is MNHEY and CDR2 is SVGAGI. The CDR3 consists of 14 residues.

In its sample, this clonotype was seen many times. The chain couples TRBV20-1 to TRBJ2-7, with 9 bases aligning to TRBD2. After removal of 0 bases from V and 2 bases from J, the junction contained 5 bases not matched to a gene. The germline gives CDR1 DFQATT, CDR2 SNEGSKA (reference sequence). CDR3 size: 15 residues. The CDR3 loop is CSARDRRLAAYEQYF. The CDR3 DNA sequence: TGCAGTGCTAGAGATCGGCGACTAGCGGCCTACGAGCAGTACTTC.

This clonotype was recorded a few times. A read error may produce the germline difference seen at one junction end. The chain carries TRBV7-9 and TRBJ2-5, with TRBD1 matching 7 bases. The last part of the DNA fits TRBJ2-7 better; the J call may be wrong. Germline-derived CDR1 and CDR2 are SEHNR and FQNEAQ (reference sequence). This CDR3 is 12 amino acids long. The CDR3 loop is CSSSLRGREQYF. The CDR3 bases are TGTTCCAGCAGCCTAAGGGGGCGCGAGCAGTACTTC.

As to this clonotype: A much more abundant neighbour one base away suggests this may be a read error. The genes are TRBV6-5 and TRBJ2-7; possibly TRBD1 or TRBD2 for D (5 bases each). Looked up from germline, CDR1 is MNHEY and CDR2 is SVGAGI. V dropped 6 bases and J dropped 7 bases, with 22 bases sitting between them. CDR3 length: 15 amino acids. The DNA for the CDR3 is TGTGCCAGCAGCCGAGATTACCGGGACCCCCGGGAGCAGTACTTC. It is translated as CASSRDYRDPREQYF.

This clonotype was recorded at least ten times. V is TRBV20-1 and J is TRBJ2-7, with a tentative D call TRBD1 (5 bases). V lost 0 bases, J lost 7 bases, and 16 bases lay in between. The CDR3 spans 14 residues. CDR1 and CDR2 from the germline V gene are DFQATT and SNEGSKA (reference sequence). In nucleotides, the CDR3 is TGCAGTGCTAGAGACCCCCGGGCCCCAGGGGAGCAGTACTTC. Its protein is CSARDPRAPGEQYF.

Regarding this clonotype: A single base separates this from a much larger clone, so it may be a read error. The CDR3 sequence is CASNLSGGYINEQFF. The CDR3, as DNA: TGTGCCAGCAACTTAAGCGGGGGGTACATAAATGAGCAGTTCTTC. The chain recombines TRBV7-3 with TRBJ2-1, with 9 bases that match TRBD2. Germline V gene data show CDR1 as SGHTA and CDR2 as FQGTGA. The CDR3 totals 15 residues. Filled out from reference TRBV7-3 and TRBJ2-1, the complete variable domain reads GAGVSQTPSNKVTEKGKYVELRCDPISGHTALYWYRQSLGQGPEFLIYFQGTGAADDSGLPNDRFFAVRPEGSVSTLKIQRTERGDSAVYLCASNLSGGYINEQFFGPGTRLTVL.

J is TRBJ2-2 and V is TRBV11-1; possibly TRBD1 for D (6 bases). CDR1 and CDR2 (germline): SGHAT, FQDESV (reference sequence). There are 14 residues in the CDR3. Trimming pared 5 bases from V and 5 bases from J, leaving 12 bases between. CDR3 sequence (DNA): TGTGCCAGCAGCCTAACAGGGTCGACCGGGGAGCTGTTTTTT. As protein: CASSLTGSTGELFF.

This clonotype was observed a handful of times. A much larger clone differs from this one at a single base, so this may be a read error. The chain joins TRBV20-1 to TRBJ2-7; TRBD2 is a possible D gene (5 bases). Germline V gene lookup returns CDR1 DFQATT and CDR2 SNEGSKA (reference sequence). The CDR3 is 15 amino acids. CDR3 sequence (DNA): TGCAGTACTAGGTGGCACCGTCTGCCCTCGGGCGAGCAGTACTTC. Its protein product is CSTRWHRLPSGEQYF.

With regard to this clonotype: A much larger clonotype is one base distant, so this may be a read error. This chain connects TRBV10-3 to TRBJ1-2; D uncertain. The CDR3 contains 13 residues. Germline V lookup: CDR1 ENHRY, CDR2 SYGVKD. The CDR3 sequence: CATDLGSSYGHTF. The CDR3 DNA follows: TGTGCCACCGACCTTGGAAGTAGCTATGGCCACACCTTC.

This clonotype was observed many times. The chain combines TRBV6-1 with TRBJ2-3; 8 nucleotides line up with TRBD1. This CDR3 contains 15 residues. The V segment lost 6 bases and the J segment 1 base; nucleotides outside the gene matches: 6. Germline V lookup: CDR1 MNHNS, CDR2 SASEGT. The chain's CDR3 is CASSGQTGGTDTQYF. The CDR3 nucleotides read TGTGCCAGCAGCGGCCAGACAGGGGGCACAGATACGCAGTATTTT.

This clonotype was detected only a few times. One base away lies a much larger clone, so this may be a sequencing read error. The chain joins TRBV5-1 to TRBJ2-5, with 9 bases identical to TRBD2. Germline V gene lookup returns CDR1 SGHRS and CDR2 YFSETQ. The CDR3 has 16 residues. V trimming: 3 bases; J trimming: 11 bases; junction bases outside the gene matches: 17. CDR3 protein: CASSWGLAGNLNEQYF. In DNA form, the CDR3 reads TGCGCCAGCAGCTGGGGGCTAGCGGGGAACCTCAATGAGCAGTACTTC.

The chain recombines TRBV5-1 with TRBJ2-3; 10 bases line up with TRBD2. The germline V gene has CDR1 SGHRS and CDR2 YFSETQ. V trimming: 1 base; J trimming: 6 bases; junction bases outside the gene matches: 17. The CDR3 totals 19 residues. For the CDR3, the DNA is TGCGCCAGCAGCTTGACGGTCGGGAGGCTAGCGGGAGTCGCGGATACGCAGTATTTT. Its translation: CASSLTVGRLAGVADTQYF.

The chain uses TRBV6-5 and TRBJ1-5, with 7 bases aligning to TRBD1. V dropped 6 bases and J dropped 5; count of bases not matched to a gene: 4. Germline assignment: CDR1 MNHEY and CDR2 SVGAGI. The CDR3 contains 13 residues. The CDR3 coding sequence is TGTGCCAGCAGCCGACAGGGTTATCAGCCCCAGCATTTT. Translating it yields CASSRQGYQPQHF.

The rearrangement uses TRBV6-6 and TRBJ1-2; unclear D gene. CDR1 is MNHNY and CDR2 is SVGAGI in the germline V gene (reference sequence). The CDR3 spans 14 residues. Trimming took off 4 bases at V and 2 bases at J, with 11 bases between the two ends. In nucleotides, the CDR3 is TGTGCCAGCAGTTTCCCCGAGGCAAACTATGGCTACACCTTC. Its protein is CASSFPEANYGYTF.

This clonotype was seen many times. J is TRBJ1-2 and V is TRBV7-9; D possibly corresponds to TRBD1 (6 bases). The V end lost 5 bases, the J end lost 5 bases, and 15 bases lay between the germline ends. The CDR3 has 14 residues. The germline gives CDR1 SEHNR, CDR2 FQNEAQ (reference sequence). The CDR3: CASSPSGTYYGYTF. The CDR3 nucleotides are TGTGCCAGCAGCCCGAGTGGGACATATTATGGCTACACCTTC.

This clonotype was seen only a few times. The chain uses TRBV6-4 and TRBJ2-2, with D uncertain. CDR1 and CDR2 from the germline V gene are MRHNA and SNTAGT. V lost 2 bases and J lost 4, with 8 bases in between. This CDR3 spans 14 amino acids. CDR3 region: CASSDGSRTGELFF. The DNA of the CDR3 is TGTGCCAGCAGTGACGGCTCTCGCACCGGGGAGCTGTTTTTT.

This clonotype was recorded at least ten times. The chain links TRBV5-1 to TRBJ1-1; a possible D gene is TRBD1 (6 bases). Germline V lookup: CDR1 SGHRS, CDR2 YFSETQ. V dropped 2 bases and J dropped 1 base, with 15 bases sitting between them. CDR3 length equals 16 residues. This CDR3 is CASSLVQGTKNTEAFF. CDR3 nucleotides: TGCGCCAGCAGCTTAGTACAGGGAACTAAGAACACTGAAGCTTTCTTT. Looking up the rest from reference TRBV5-1 and TRBJ1-1 gives the full variable domain: KAGVTQTPRYLIKTRGQQVTLSCSPISGHRSVSWYQQTPGQGLQFLFEYFSETQRNKGNFPGRFSGRQFSNSRSEMNVSTLELGDSALYLCASSLVQGTKNTEAFFGQGTRLTVV.